The 19 T cell receptor beta chains given below trace back to one sample, sequenced in a study of shared clonotypes between healthy human individuals. Sequencing was performed with immunoSEQ multiplex PCR; in TCRdb, only in-frame clones are kept and a portion is missing. The table lists about a million clones, about 80% of them singletons, with over 0.8% in the top ten. Sequencing used memory CD4+ T cells from PBMCs. Subset indicated: CD45RA-negative fraction. The receptors come from a man younger than 35 in good health. Some clones in this sample may be carry-over from other donors' samples.

J is TRBJ1-1 and V is TRBV7-2; no clear D gene. CDR1 and CDR2 (germline): SGHTA, FQGNSA. Trimming removed 6 bases at V and 6 bases at J, with 8 bases between. There are 11 residues in the CDR3. In DNA, the CDR3 is TGTGCCAGCAGACAAGGTCCTGAAGCTTTCTTT. It encodes CASRQGPEAFF.

This chain connects TRBV7-7 to TRBJ2-1, with D possibly matching TRBD1 (6 bases). Trimming took 3 bases from V and 9 from J, leaving 12 bases between them. The germline CDR1 and CDR2 sequences are SSHAT and FNYEAQ (reference sequence). There are 13 residues in the CDR3. The DNA of the CDR3 is TGTGCCAGCAGCTTGGCAGGGGCAGGTGAGCAGTTCTTC. This codes for CASSLAGAGEQFF.

The rearrangement joins TRBV5-1 to TRBJ2-3; D is uncertain. The CDR3 runs 13 residues. Germline CDR1 and CDR2: SGHRS and YFSETQ. Trimming removed 2 bases at V and 6 bases at J, with 10 bases between. CDR3 nucleotides: TGCGCCAGCAGCTTAGGAACTCGGGATACGCAGTATTTT. Its protein product is CASSLGTRDTQYF.

This chain joins TRBV2 and TRBJ2-7, with 7 bases fitting TRBD2. The J segment lost 7 bases and the V segment lost 3 bases, leaving 12 bases of the junction unmatched. Germline CDR1 SNHLY, CDR2 FYNNEI. The CDR3 is 15 residues long. CDR3 residues: CASSDVGEGGSEQYF. CDR3 nucleotide sequence: TGTGCCAGCAGTGACGTTGGGGAAGGCGGGAGTGAGCAGTACTTC.

About this clone itself: This specimen includes other DNA sequences encoding the same CDR3. The J gene is TRBJ1-2, the V gene TRBV7-8, with D hard to call. Trimming pared 1 base from V and 1 base from J, leaving 1 base between. CDR1 and CDR2 (germline): SGHVS, FQNEAQ. This CDR3 comprises 12 residues. This CDR3 reads CASSLDNYGYTF. In DNA, the CDR3 is TGTGCCAGCAGCTTAGATAACTATGGCTACACCTTC.

V and J are TRBV9 and TRBJ2-1; D ambiguous. CDR3 length equals 13 residues. Trimming took off 3 bases at V and 4 bases at J, with 8 bases between the two ends. CDR1 and CDR2 (germline): SGDLS, YYNGEE. CDR3 protein: CASSGREYNEQFF. The CDR3 DNA is TGTGCCAGCAGCGGGAGAGAGTACAATGAGCAGTTCTTC.

In regard to this clone: The sample carries other DNA sequences with the same CDR3. This rearrangement joins TRBV28 to TRBJ2-7; 9 nucleotides agree with TRBD1. The CDR3 loop spans 14 amino acids. Germline loops: CDR1 MDHEN, CDR2 SYDVKM. Losses at the gene ends were 5 bases for V and 0 bases for J; bases not matched to a gene: 2. As DNA, the CDR3 is TGTGCCAGCAGTCCGACAGGGGGCTCCTACGAGCAGTACTTC. Translating gives CASSPTGGSYEQYF.

Turning to this clone: The sample has other DNA sequences that encode this CDR3 too. The rearrangement joins TRBV7-2 to TRBJ2-7; D unclear. The germline V and J ends were trimmed by 4 bases and 0 bases, with 4 bases remaining between them. The germline V gene has CDR1 SGHTA and CDR2 FQGNSA. The CDR3 covers 12 residues. CDR3 region: CASSSSSYEQYF. The CDR3, as DNA: TGTGCCAGCAGCTCGAGCTCCTACGAGCAGTACTTC.

Points on this clone: Mismatch with germline at one junction end may stem from a read error. The chain is built from TRBV18 and TRBJ1-2; 7 nucleotides agree with TRBD1. The CDR3 sequence is 14 residues long. Per germline, CDR1 KGHSH and CDR2 LQKENI. CDR3 nucleotide sequence: TGTGCCAGCTCTAGGGACAGTTATAACGATGGCTACACCTTC. This codes for CASSRDSYNDGYTF.

This clone was seen only a few times. This sequence joins TRBV6-5 and TRBJ2-7; 8 nucleotides line up with TRBD2. V was clipped by 2 bases and J by 2 bases; unmatched bases: 5. The CDR3 contains 15 residues. From germline, CDR1 is MNHEY and CDR2 SVGAGI. For the CDR3, the DNA is TGTGCCAGCAGTTACCCAGCGGGAGTCCCCTACGAGCAGTACTTC. Encoded protein: CASSYPAGVPYEQYF.

The chain's CDR3 is CASSSMPGTDTQYF. CDR3 sequence (DNA): TGCGCCAGCAGCTCCATGCCCGGCACAGATACGCAGTATTTT. The V call is TRBV5-1, the J call TRBJ2-3; unclear D gene. V lost 3 bases, J lost 1 base, and 9 bases lay in between. This CDR3 spans 14 amino acids. The germline gives CDR1 SGHRS, CDR2 YFSETQ.

This clone was observed once. The V gene is TRBV7-8, the J gene TRBJ1-1, with 7 bases aligning to TRBD1. The CDR3 is made up of 11 amino acids. The V segment lost 5 bases and the J segment 8 bases; nucleotides outside the gene matches: 2. The germline gives CDR1 SGHVS, CDR2 FQNEAQ. CDR3 nucleotides: TGTGCCAGCAGCCTGGACAGGGAAGCTTTCTTT. This encodes CASSLDREAFF. Looking up the rest from reference TRBV7-8 and TRBJ1-1 gives the full variable domain: GAGVSQSPRYKVAKRGQDVALRCDPISGHVSLFWYQQALGQGPEFLTYFQNEAQLDKSGLPSDRFFAERPEGSVSTLKIQRTQQEDSAVYLCASSLDREAFFGQGTRLTVV.

The genes are TRBV7-8 and TRBJ1-2, with TRBD1 matching over 7 bases. CDR3 length: 15 residues. V shed 5 bases and J 3 bases; nucleotides not matched to a gene: 9. Germline assignment: CDR1 SGHVS and CDR2 FQNEAQ. The CDR3, as DNA: TGTGCCAGCAGCGCCCGGGACAGCTCCTACTATGGCTACACCTTC. It encodes CASSARDSSYYGYTF.

This sequence joins TRBV4-1 and TRBJ2-7, with 8 nucleotides matching TRBD2. The CDR3 is made up of 15 amino acids. Looked up from germline, CDR1 is MGHRA and CDR2 is YSYEKL. J gave up 2 bases and V 3 bases, and 6 bases lay outside the gene matches. This CDR3 reads CASSHPGSGAYEQYF. As DNA, the CDR3 is TGCGCCAGCAGCCACCCGGGTAGCGGGGCCTACGAGCAGTACTTC.

The gene calls are TRBV7-2 and TRBJ2-2; 7 nucleotides agree with TRBD2. CDR3 length equals 15 residues. The ends lost 0 bases at V and 7 bases at J; junction bases unmatched: 5. Germline V gene data show CDR1 as SGHTA and CDR2 as FQGNSA. For the CDR3, the DNA is TGTGCCAGCAGCTTAGCGGGAGGGCCTGGCGGGGAGCTGTTTTTT. It codes for CASSLAGGPGGELFF.

There are many counts of this clone. Additional DNA sequences in this sample encode the identical CDR3. This chain joins TRBV5-8 and TRBJ1-2; the D gene is possibly TRBD1 (5 bases). CDR3 size: 15 residues. Germline values: CDR1 SGHTS, CDR2 YDEGEE. Between the trimmed V and J ends, which lost 4 bases and 0 bases, there was a span of 13 bases. The CDR3 is CASSRTGTTNYGYTF. CDR3 nucleotide sequence: TGTGCCAGCAGCCGAACCGGGACCACTAACTATGGCTACACCTTC.

The chain links TRBV6-6 to TRBJ2-7; 9 bases are shared with TRBD2. The germline V gene encodes CDR1 MNHNY and CDR2 SVGAGI (reference sequence). This CDR3 has 14 amino acids. The trim removed 2 bases at V and 1 base at J, leaving 0 bases unmatched. The CDR3 here is CASSYLAGSYEQYF. CDR3 in DNA: TGTGCCAGCAGTTACCTAGCGGGATCCTACGAGCAGTACTTC.

The J gene is TRBJ2-2, the V gene TRBV30; D not resolved. The CDR3 extends over 11 amino acids. In germline, CDR1 is GTSNPN, CDR2 SVGIG (reference sequence). The V gene lost 1 base and the J gene lost 10 bases, with 7 bases spanning the gap. As DNA, the CDR3 is TGTGCCTGGAGTGGCCGTGAGGAGCTGTTTTTT. It encodes CAWSGREELFF.

The chain employs TRBV18 and TRBJ2-7, with D unresolved. Trimming shortened V by 0 bases and J by 6 bases, and 12 bases separated the two germline ends. The CDR3 consists of 14 residues. Per germline, CDR1 KGHSH and CDR2 LQKENI. For the CDR3, the DNA is TGTGCCAGCTCACCACCCTTGTTTGTGGGCGAGCAGTACTTC. Protein product: CASSPPLFVGEQYF. The variable domain in full, with the rest retrieved from reference TRBV18 and TRBJ2-7, is NAGVMQNPRHLVRRRGQEARLRCSPMKGHSHVYWYRQLPEEGLKFMVYLQKENIIDESGMPKERFSAEFPKEGPSILRIQQVVRGDSAAYFCASSPPLFVGEQYFGPGTRLTVT.